These T cell receptor beta chains were read from a single sample in a study of shared clonotypes between healthy human individuals. The method was immunoSEQ multiplex PCR; TCRdb's version includes in-frame clones alone and lacks a portion of them. The table has 2 million to 3 million clones, under 95% seen once. Sequencing used naive CD4+ T cells from PBMCs. These receptors were collected from a young man in good health. Some clones in this sample may be carry-over from other donors' samples. Each CDR3 is given with its conserved first and last residue. A D gene is named only where the DNA matches it firmly. Size is stated for part of the rows, as once, few or many counts, or as a class when the clone is expanded.

d_gene	v_gene	j_gene	abundance	CDR3aa	CDR3nt
TRBD1	TRBV15	TRBJ1-2	-	CATSRNRGSNYGYTF	TGTGCCACCAGCCGTAACAGGGGGTCTAACTATGGCTACACCTTC
-	TRBV7-3	TRBJ2-2	-	CASSLTGGPHTGELFF	TGTGCCAGCAGCTTAACGGGGGGGCCCCACACCGGGGAGCTGTTTTTT
TRBD1	TRBV5-1	TRBJ2-7	-	CASSQGQGADEQYF	TGCGCCAGCAGCCAAGGACAGGGGGCGGACGAGCAGTACTTC
-	TRBV28	TRBJ2-7	once	CASSLLSRPSYEQYF	TGTGCCAGCAGTTTGTTGAGTCGGCCATCCTACGAGCAGTACTTC
-	TRBV29-1	TRBJ1-1	once	CSVKFRLSNTEAFF	TGCAGCGTTAAGTTCCGACTGTCGAACACTGAAGCTTTCTTT
-	TRBV7-9	TRBJ2-3	-	CASSFTGVADTQYF	TGTGCCAGCAGCTTTACGGGAGTGGCAGATACGCAGTATTTT
-	TRBV10-1	TRBJ2-2	-	CASTKDRNTGELFF	TGCGCCAGCACCAAGGACAGAAACACCGGGGAGCTGTTTTTT
TRBD1	TRBV2	TRBJ2-5	-	CASGTGWAETQYF	TGTGCCAGCGGGACAGGTTGGGCGGAGACCCAGTACTTC
-	TRBV28	TRBJ1-1	few	CASNEPGEAFF	TGTGCCAGCAATGAGCCGGGGGAAGCTTTCTTT
TRBD1	TRBV18	TRBJ1-2	-	CASSVQGAAGYTF	TGTGCCAGCTCAGTACAGGGGGCCGCTGGCTACACCTTC
-	TRBV2	TRBJ2-7	-	CASLIRSEQYF	TGTGCCAGCCTGATACGCTCAGAGCAGTACTTC
TRBD2	TRBV29-1	TRBJ2-1	once	CSVEVGLAGVSYNEQFF	TGCAGCGTTGAAGTAGGACTAGCGGGAGTCTCCTACAATGAGCAGTTCTTC
-	TRBV5-5	TRBJ2-5	-	CASSFTGWEETQYF	TGTGCCAGCAGCTTTACCGGTTGGGAAGAGACCCAGTACTTC
-	TRBV5-8	TRBJ2-2	-	CASSRGGEGYTGELFF	TGTGCCAGCAGCCGTGGGGGCGAAGGTTACACCGGGGAGCTGTTTTTT
TRBD1	TRBV5-6	TRBJ1-1	-	CASSSTGGTEASF	TGTGCCAGCAGCTCGACAGGGGGGACTGAAGCTTCCTTT
TRBD2	TRBV11-2	TRBJ2-7	-	CASSARPGTSGGPYEQYF	TGTGCCAGCAGCGCCCGACCCGGGACTAGCGGGGGTCCCTACGAGCAGTACTTC
-	TRBV19	TRBJ1-1	-	CASSIQINPGVNTEAFF	TGTGCCAGTAGTATACAGATCAACCCAGGAGTGAACACTGAAGCTTTCTTT
TRBD1	TRBV19	TRBJ2-2	once	CASKDGPGTAYTGELFF	TGTGCCAGTAAAGACGGCCCCGGGACAGCCTACACCGGGGAGCTGTTTTTT
TRBD1	TRBV19	TRBJ2-7	-	CASSNGQGVVYEQYF	TGTGCCAGTAGTAATGGACAGGGCGTAGTCTACGAGCAGTACTTC
TRBD2	TRBV9	TRBJ2-3	-	CASSVAMRVRLAGTSTDTQYF	TGTGCCAGCAGCGTAGCTATGAGGGTTCGACTAGCGGGAACTAGCACAGATACGCAGTATTTT
-	TRBV29-1	TRBJ1-5	-	CSVVVGGRGEPQHF	TGCAGCGTTGTTGTGGGGGGGCGAGGGGAGCCCCAGCATTTT
TRBD1	TRBV5-1	TRBJ1-4	-	CASSLQGAKEKLFF	TGCGCCAGCAGCTTACAGGGGGCGAAAGAAAAACTGTTTTTT
TRBD1	TRBV28	TRBJ1-5	few	CASIHRGWQPQHF	TGTGCCAGCATCCACAGGGGATGGCAGCCCCAGCATTTT